This T cell receptor (beta chain) came from a study of multiple sclerosis patients with progressive multifocal leukoencephalopathy. Study as a whole: Longitudinal control samples came from natalizumab-treated multiple sclerosis patients without PML.

The CDR3 is made up of 10 amino acids. The V end lost 5 bases, the J end lost 6 bases, and 4 bases lay between the germline ends. CDR1 and CDR2 (germline): SEHNR, FQNEAQ (reference sequence). Profiled with immunoSEQ multiplex PCR; TCRdb holds only in-frame clones, not every one. The top ten hold 1.1% of the sample, which has 25,000 to 35,000 clones, 88% seen once. Documented time point: before natalizumab initiation. The T0 samples predate the first natalizumab infusion. Study results and caveats: Findings may reflect JC virus infection or just general immunocompromise. No common TRBV or TRBJ usage or pairing appeared at PML.

As concerns this clone: Its specificity is not known.

Sequenced: PBMCs. The rearrangement uses TRBV7-9 and TRBJ1-2; no clear D gene. This receptor was identified in a human donor with multiple sclerosis. CDR3 region: CASSGNGYTF. CDR3 coding DNA: TGTGCCAGCAGCGGAAATGGCTACACCTTC.